A selection of T cell receptor beta chains follows, all from one sample in a study of OX40 agonist ivuxolimab in advanced cancers. Sequencing was performed with immunoSEQ multiplex PCR; in TCRdb, only in-frame clones are kept and a portion is missing. This table has about 77,000 clones, roughly 84% appearing once. Specimen: CD4+ or CD8+ T cells sorted from blood, collected in a trial of the OX40 agonist ivuxolimab. These receptors all come from an adult with an advanced solid tumor such as melanoma, head and neck, liver or kidney cancer. The CDR3 runs from the conserved cysteine through the conserved F or W. A D gene is named only where the DNA matches it firmly. Rows give clone size only sometimes, using once, few, many, or a class for an expanded clone.

clone size: -; D gene: TRBD2; V gene: TRBV29-1; J gene: TRBJ2-7; CDR3 protein: CSVEDLQNSGSTYEQYF; CDR3 DNA: TGCAGCGTTGAAGATCTACAGAACAGCGGGAGCACCTACGAGCAGTACTTC
clone size: -; D gene: -; V gene: TRBV5-1; J gene: TRBJ1-1; CDR3 protein: CASSAGGGLNTEAFF; CDR3 DNA: TGCGCCAGCAGCGCCGGCGGAGGGTTGAACACTGAAGCTTTCTTT
clone size: -; D gene: TRBD2; V gene: TRBV19; J gene: TRBJ2-1; CDR3 protein: CASSTRTSRNEQFF; CDR3 DNA: TGTGCCAGTAGTACACGGACTAGCAGAAATGAGCAGTTCTTC
clone size: -; D gene: TRBD1; V gene: TRBV18; J gene: TRBJ1-5; CDR3 protein: CASQGQGDSNQPQHF; CDR3 DNA: TGTGCCAGCCAGGGACAGGGGGATAGCAATCAGCCCCAGCATTTT
clone size: -; D gene: TRBD2; V gene: TRBV20-1; J gene: TRBJ2-1; CDR3 protein: CSAPRLAEQFF; CDR3 DNA: TGCAGTGCTCCCCGACTAGCGGAGCAGTTCTTC
clone size: once; D gene: -; V gene: TRBV27; J gene: TRBJ2-3; CDR3 protein: CASSLGLAITDTQYF; CDR3 DNA: TGTGCCAGCAGTTTAGGCCTAGCGATCACAGATACGCAGTATTTT
clone size: -; D gene: -; V gene: TRBV27; J gene: TRBJ1-5; CDR3 protein: CASSRGLGNQPQHF; CDR3 DNA: TGTGCCAGCAGCAGGGGATTGGGCAATCAGCCCCAGCATTTT
clone size: -; D gene: -; V gene: TRBV28; J gene: TRBJ1-5; CDR3 protein: CASSSPRGAGNQPQHF; CDR3 DNA: TGTGCCAGCAGTTCCCCCCGGGGCGCCGGCAATCAGCCCCAGCATTTT
clone size: -; D gene: -; V gene: TRBV28; J gene: TRBJ1-2; CDR3 protein: CASQRVGREVGGYTF; CDR3 DNA: TGTGCCAGCCAAAGAGTGGGCAGGGAGGTTGGAGGCTACACCTTC
clone size: few; D gene: -; V gene: TRBV2; J gene: TRBJ2-2; CDR3 protein: CASSVGTGSTGELFF; CDR3 DNA: TGTGCCAGCAGTGTTGGAACAGGGAGCACCGGGGAGCTGTTTTTT
clone size: -; D gene: -; V gene: TRBV2; J gene: TRBJ1-5; CDR3 protein: CASRDGRNNQPQHF; CDR3 DNA: TGTGCCAGCAGAGATGGACGGAACAATCAGCCCCAGCATTTT
clone size: -; D gene: TRBD1; V gene: TRBV7-2; J gene: TRBJ2-7; CDR3 protein: CASSLPEGTGAYEQYF; CDR3 DNA: TGTGCCAGCAGCCTACCGGAGGGGACAGGGGCATACGAGCAGTACTTC
clone size: once; D gene: -; V gene: TRBV10-3; J gene: TRBJ2-3; CDR3 protein: CAMGRSDTQYF; CDR3 DNA: TGTGCCATGGGTCGGTCAGATACGCAGTATTTT
clone size: -; D gene: -; V gene: TRBV30; J gene: TRBJ1-4; CDR3 protein: CAWSGWTNEKLFF; CDR3 DNA: TGTGCCTGGAGTGGATGGACTAATGAAAAACTGTTTTTT
clone size: -; D gene: -; V gene: TRBV11-3; J gene: TRBJ2-7; CDR3 protein: CASSQYYEQYF; CDR3 DNA: TGTGCCAGCAGCCAATACTACGAGCAGTACTTC
clone size: -; D gene: TRBD2; V gene: TRBV7-8; J gene: TRBJ2-7; CDR3 protein: CASSLVTSGSSGEQYF; CDR3 DNA: TGTGCCAGCAGCTTGGTAACTAGCGGGAGCAGTGGCGAGCAGTACTTC
clone size: -; D gene: TRBD1; V gene: TRBV30; J gene: TRBJ1-2; CDR3 protein: CAWSVLSRDRGYGYTF; CDR3 DNA: TGTGCCTGGAGTGTACTTTCCAGGGACAGGGGCTATGGCTACACCTTC
clone size: -; D gene: -; V gene: TRBV19; J gene: TRBJ2-1; CDR3 protein: CASTSDSPHEQFF; CDR3 DNA: TGTGCCAGTACCTCGGACTCGCCCCATGAGCAGTTCTTC
clone size: -; D gene: -; V gene: TRBV6-6; J gene: TRBJ1-3; CDR3 protein: CASSSQGSGNTIYF; CDR3 DNA: TGTGCCAGCAGTTCACAGGGCTCTGGAAACACCATATATTTT
clone size: -; D gene: -; V gene: TRBV19; J gene: TRBJ1-5; CDR3 protein: CASSIDGQYNQPQHF; CDR3 DNA: TGTGCCAGTAGTATAGATGGACAGTACAATCAGCCCCAGCATTTT
clone size: -; D gene: TRBD1; V gene: TRBV5-1; J gene: TRBJ2-1; CDR3 protein: CASSLTGVENEQFF; CDR3 DNA: TGCGCCAGCAGCTTGACAGGGGTTGAAAATGAGCAGTTCTTC
clone size: -; D gene: TRBD1; V gene: TRBV28; J gene: TRBJ2-5; CDR3 protein: CATRDRFQETQYF; CDR3 DNA: TGTGCCACCCGGGACAGGTTCCAAGAGACCCAGTACTTC
clone size: -; D gene: TRBD1; V gene: TRBV29-1; J gene: TRBJ2-2; CDR3 protein: CSVGRDRGGTGELFF; CDR3 DNA: TGCAGCGTTGGCAGGGACAGGGGCGGCACCGGGGAGCTGTTTTTT
clone size: -; D gene: -; V gene: TRBV7-9; J gene: TRBJ2-1; CDR3 protein: CASSLGGATFNEQFF; CDR3 DNA: TGTGCCAGCAGCTTAGGGGGGGCCACGTTCAATGAGCAGTTCTTC
clone size: -; D gene: -; V gene: TRBV4-1; J gene: TRBJ1-2; CDR3 protein: CASSQAGAANYGYTF; CDR3 DNA: TGCGCCAGCAGCCAAGCGGGGGCAGCTAACTATGGCTACACCTTC
clone size: few; D gene: TRBD1; V gene: TRBV6-6; J gene: TRBJ1-5; CDR3 protein: CASRTGTGNQPQHF; CDR3 DNA: TGTGCCAGTCGGACAGGGACGGGCAATCAGCCCCAGCATTTT
clone size: -; D gene: -; V gene: TRBV7-9; J gene: TRBJ1-1; CDR3 protein: CASSPGRTEAFF; CDR3 DNA: TGTGCCAGCAGCCCGGGTCGCACTGAAGCTTTCTTT
clone size: -; D gene: -; V gene: TRBV5-4; J gene: TRBJ2-7; CDR3 protein: CASSSGLSYEQYF; CDR3 DNA: TGTGCCAGCAGCTCCGGTCTATCCTACGAGCAGTACTTC
clone size: -; D gene: -; V gene: TRBV30; J gene: TRBJ2-2; CDR3 protein: CAWSVLLGRNTGELFF; CDR3 DNA: TGTGCCTGGAGTGTACTGCTCGGACGGAACACCGGGGAGCTGTTTTTT
clone size: once; D gene: TRBD2; V gene: TRBV19; J gene: TRBJ2-5; CDR3 protein: CASSIGAGVQETQYF; CDR3 DNA: TGTGCCAGTAGTATAGGGGCGGGAGTCCAAGAGACCCAGTACTTC
clone size: -; D gene: -; V gene: TRBV13; J gene: TRBJ2-3; CDR3 protein: CASSRNNQGTDTQYF; CDR3 DNA: TGTGCCAGCAGCCGAAACAACCAGGGCACAGATACGCAGTATTTT
clone size: -; D gene: TRBD1; V gene: TRBV6-1; J gene: TRBJ2-7; CDR3 protein: CASSGRVGQGSYEQYF; CDR3 DNA: TGTGCCAGCAGTGGGAGGGTCGGACAGGGCTCCTACGAGCAGTACTTC
clone size: -; D gene: -; V gene: TRBV28; J gene: TRBJ1-1; CDR3 protein: CASTRPGQNTEAFF; CDR3 DNA: TGTGCCAGCACCCGGCCGGGCCAGAACACTGAAGCTTTCTTT
clone size: few; D gene: TRBD1; V gene: TRBV28; J gene: TRBJ1-1; CDR3 protein: CASKTGDWEAFF; CDR3 DNA: TGTGCCAGCAAAACAGGGGACTGGGAAGCTTTCTTT
clone size: -; D gene: TRBD1; V gene: TRBV11-3; J gene: TRBJ2-6; CDR3 protein: CASSLRAGGSGANVLTF; CDR3 DNA: TGTGCCAGCTCCCTCCGGGCAGGGGGCTCTGGGGCCAACGTCCTGACTTTC
clone size: -; D gene: TRBD2; V gene: TRBV7-7; J gene: TRBJ2-1; CDR3 protein: CASSPAGDNEQFF; CDR3 DNA: TGTGCCAGCAGCCCTGCGGGGGACAATGAGCAGTTCTTC
clone size: -; D gene: TRBD1; V gene: TRBV29-1; J gene: TRBJ2-5; CDR3 protein: CSVGTGMGETQYF; CDR3 DNA: TGCAGCGTCGGGACAGGGATGGGGGAGACCCAGTACTTC
clone size: -; D gene: -; V gene: TRBV19; J gene: TRBJ2-7; CDR3 protein: CASSFTGPSYEQYF; CDR3 DNA: TGTGCCAGTAGCTTTACAGGGCCCTCCTACGAGCAGTACTTC
clone size: -; D gene: -; V gene: TRBV5-6; J gene: TRBJ2-7; CDR3 protein: CASSLGPSPYEQYF; CDR3 DNA: TGTGCCAGCAGCCTAGGACCGAGCCCCTACGAGCAGTACTTC
clone size: -; D gene: -; V gene: TRBV7-2; J gene: TRBJ1-3; CDR3 protein: CASSARPRGSGNTIYF; CDR3 DNA: TGTGCCAGCAGCGCCCGCCCCAGGGGATCTGGAAACACCATATATTTT
clone size: -; D gene: -; V gene: TRBV28; J gene: TRBJ2-7; CDR3 protein: CASSNQQSSYEQYF; CDR3 DNA: TGTGCCAGCAGTAACCAACAGAGCTCCTACGAGCAGTACTTC
clone size: -; D gene: TRBD1; V gene: TRBV28; J gene: TRBJ2-7; CDR3 protein: CASTPGQRYEQYF; CDR3 DNA: TGTGCCAGCACCCCGGGACAGAGATACGAGCAGTACTTC
clone size: -; D gene: -; V gene: TRBV27; J gene: TRBJ1-1; CDR3 protein: CASSYSAVNTEAFF; CDR3 DNA: TGTGCCAGCAGTTACTCGGCGGTGAACACTGAAGCTTTCTTT
clone size: once; D gene: TRBD1; V gene: TRBV10-3; J gene: TRBJ2-6; CDR3 protein: CAIDNLGQGLSGANVLTF; CDR3 DNA: TGTGCCATCGACAACCTTGGACAGGGACTCTCTGGGGCCAACGTCCTGACTTTC
clone size: -; D gene: -; V gene: TRBV7-6; J gene: TRBJ2-5; CDR3 protein: CASSWGGETQYF; CDR3 DNA: TGTGCCAGCAGCTGGGGCGGGGAGACCCAGTACTTC
clone size: few; D gene: TRBD1; V gene: TRBV30; J gene: TRBJ1-1; CDR3 protein: CAWGTGGLTEAFF; CDR3 DNA: TGTGCCTGGGGGACAGGGGGCCTCACTGAAGCTTTCTTT
clone size: -; D gene: TRBD1; V gene: TRBV12-5; J gene: TRBJ2-5; CDR3 protein: CASGRQGFETQYF; CDR3 DNA: TGTGCTAGTGGTCGACAGGGTTTTGAGACCCAGTACTTC
clone size: once; D gene: -; V gene: TRBV5-4; J gene: TRBJ1-4; CDR3 protein: CASSRLPREKLFF; CDR3 DNA: TGTGCCAGCAGTCGATTGCCAAGGGAAAAACTGTTTTTT
clone size: -; D gene: -; V gene: TRBV29-1; J gene: TRBJ1-2; CDR3 protein: CSVVSNYGYTF; CDR3 DNA: TGCAGCGTTGTATCCAACTATGGCTACACCTTC
clone size: -; D gene: TRBD1; V gene: TRBV6-1; J gene: TRBJ2-7; CDR3 protein: CASSRQGTFYEQYF; CDR3 DNA: TGTGCCAGCAGTAGACAGGGGACATTCTACGAGCAGTACTTC
clone size: -; D gene: TRBD1; V gene: TRBV30; J gene: TRBJ1-4; CDR3 protein: CAWGKPGQGNEKLFF; CDR3 DNA: TGTGCCTGGGGGAAACCGGGACAGGGTAATGAAAAACTGTTTTTT
clone size: -; D gene: -; V gene: TRBV7-9; J gene: TRBJ2-1; CDR3 protein: CASSYTVSSYNEQFF; CDR3 DNA: TGTGCCAGCAGCTATACTGTTAGCTCCTACAATGAGCAGTTCTTC
clone size: -; D gene: TRBD1; V gene: TRBV9; J gene: TRBJ2-7; CDR3 protein: CASSVTGQGAYEQYF; CDR3 DNA: TGTGCCAGCAGCGTGACCGGACAGGGAGCTTACGAGCAGTACTTC
clone size: -; D gene: -; V gene: TRBV30; J gene: TRBJ1-1; CDR3 protein: CAWSIQQGNRRTEAFF; CDR3 DNA: TGTGCCTGGAGTATACAACAAGGGAATCGTAGGACTGAAGCTTTCTTT
clone size: -; D gene: -; V gene: TRBV28; J gene: TRBJ2-2; CDR3 protein: CASSLLQGANTGELFF; CDR3 DNA: TGTGCCAGCAGTTTACTTCAGGGCGCGAACACCGGGGAGCTGTTTTTT
clone size: -; D gene: TRBD2; V gene: TRBV4-2; J gene: TRBJ2-1; CDR3 protein: CASSPEPLGLVGNEQFF; CDR3 DNA: TGTGCCAGCAGCCCAGAACCTTTAGGACTAGTGGGCAATGAGCAGTTCTTC
clone size: once; D gene: -; V gene: TRBV5-4; J gene: TRBJ1-2; CDR3 protein: CASSLAPADGYTF; CDR3 DNA: TGTGCCAGCAGCTTGGCGCCAGCCGATGGCTACACCTTC
clone size: -; D gene: -; V gene: TRBV7-2; J gene: TRBJ1-3; CDR3 protein: CASSLEGRAGISGNTIYF; CDR3 DNA: TGTGCCAGCAGCTTAGAGGGCCGAGCAGGGATCTCTGGAAACACCATATATTTT
clone size: -; D gene: TRBD1; V gene: TRBV6-1; J gene: TRBJ2-7; CDR3 protein: CASSKTGTDSYEQYF; CDR3 DNA: TGTGCCAGCAGTAAGACCGGGACAGATTCCTACGAGCAGTACTTC